The entry below describes one T cell receptor beta chain. No antigen is known for it. Enrollment shut out patients with autoimmune disease history or systemic immunosuppression. Cycle 7 day 1, cycle 4 day 1, and baseline were the timepoints at which blood was sampled. The data derive from a study of OX40 agonist ivuxolimab in advanced cancers. Study details: Averaging roughly 60 years in age, with a range of roughly 20 to 90, the cohort was approximately 87% male.

Findings of the study overall: Dose levels from 0.1 to 3.0 mg/kg saw CD4+ and CD8+ blood T cells expand clonally by week 6.

Here immunoSEQ multiplex PCR was the method, and the copy in TCRdb shows in-frame clones only, minus some. The sample records about 33,000 clones, about nine tenths being singletons. The CDR3 is made up of 13 amino acids. V was shortened by 5 bases and J by 0 bases, with 2 bases between the two germline ends. In germline, CDR1 is MNHNY, CDR2 SVGAGI (reference sequence). The V gene is TRBV6-6, the J gene TRBJ1-6; no reliable D call. The input for sequencing was CD4+ or CD8+ T cells sorted from blood, taken in a trial of the OX40 agonist ivuxolimab. The clonotype was recovered from an adult with an advanced solid tumor such as melanoma, head and neck, liver or kidney cancer. This CDR3 reads CASSSSYNSPLHF. In DNA, the CDR3 is TGTGCCAGCAGTAGCTCCTATAATTCACCCCTCCACTTT.